The 27 T cell receptor beta chains reported below all come from one sample, sequenced in a study of blood T cell repertoires in COVID-19. TCRdb keeps only in-frame clones here, not all; method: immunoSEQ multiplex PCR. The table records approximately 260,000 clones, roughly 87% of them present only once. Sequenced input: peripheral blood. These receptors were obtained from a woman in her thirties or forties who had recovered from COVID-19.

V gene TRBV15 combines with J gene TRBJ2-7, with 7 bases aligning to TRBD2. The CDR3 has 15 residues. J lost 1 base, V lost 1 base, and 4 bases had no gene match. Looked up from germline, CDR1 is LNHNV and CDR2 is YYDKDF (reference sequence). The CDR3, as DNA: TGTGCCACCAGCAGAGGGCTAGCGGAATCCTACGAGCAGTACTTC. It codes for CATSRGLAESYEQYF.

This sequence joins TRBV7-2 and TRBJ2-3; 14 positions agree with TRBD2. CDR3 length: 17 residues. V lost 5 bases and J lost 1; bases outside the gene matches: 5. Germline-derived CDR1 and CDR2 are SGHTA and FQGNSA. The CDR3 DNA reads as TGTGCCAGCAGCATGGGACTAGCGGGAGCGGGCACAGATACGCAGTATTTT. This encodes CASSMGLAGAGTDTQYF.

This rearrangement joins TRBV5-4 to TRBJ1-1; 8 bases are a match to TRBD1. V lost 2 bases to trimming and J lost 4 bases; unmatched junction nucleotides: 13. CDR1 is SGHNT, CDR2 YYREEE, per germline (reference sequence). The CDR3 totals 17 residues. CDR3 nucleotides: TGTGCCAGCAGCTTAATGGCAGGGGGCGGATTGACCACTGAAGCTTTCTTT. Translation gives CASSLMAGGGLTTEAFF. The whole variable domain, filled in from reference TRBV5-4 and TRBJ1-1, reads ETGVTQSPTHLIKTRGQQVTLRCSSQSGHNTVSWYQQALGQGPQFIFQYYREEENGRGNFPPRFSGLQFPNYSSELNVNALELDDSALYLCASSLMAGGGLTTEAFFGQGTRLTVV.

The chain uses TRBV5-4 and TRBJ2-5; a weak D match, TRBD2 (6 bases). Germline CDR1 SGHNT, CDR2 YYREEE (reference sequence). The CDR3 is 12 residues long. Between the trimmed V and J ends, which lost 8 bases and 2 bases, there was a span of 10 bases. DNA for the CDR3: TGTGCCAGAGTGGAGGGACAAGAGACCCAGTACTTC. It encodes CARVEGQETQYF.

About this clone: A far larger clone is a single base away, which makes a read error likely. The chain carries TRBV2 and TRBJ2-6; D gene uncertain. The germline V and J ends were trimmed by 4 bases and 0 bases, with 4 bases remaining between them. CDR3 length: 14 amino acids. Per the germline V gene, CDR1 is SNHLY and CDR2 is FYNNEI. In DNA form, the CDR3 reads TGTGCCAGCAGTGTTAGCTCTGGGGCCAACGTCCTGACTTTC. This gives the protein CASSVSSGANVLTF.

V usage is TRBV5-1 and J usage is TRBJ1-3; no reliable D call. The CDR3 totals 15 residues. V was cut by 0 bases and J by 2 bases, with 9 bases left in between. CDR1 and CDR2 (germline): SGHRS, YFSETQ. The CDR3 DNA sequence: TGCGCCAGCAGCTTGGATGGTCAGACTGGAAACACCATATATTTT. The encoded protein is CASSLDGQTGNTIYF.

V usage is TRBV3-1 (or the pseudogene TRBV3-2) and J usage is TRBJ1-1, with a weak D call TRBD1 (5 bases). Trimming removed 4 bases at V and 4 bases at J, with 19 bases between. There are 16 residues in the CDR3. In germline, CDR1 is LGHDT, CDR2 YNNKEL (reference sequence). This chain's CDR3 is CASSPRQKPRTTEAFF. DNA of the CDR3: TGTGCCAGCAGCCCCCGACAGAAACCCAGGACCACTGAAGCTTTCTTT.

V usage is TRBV7-6 and J usage is TRBJ2-3; a possible D gene is TRBD2 (6 bases). This CDR3 comprises 14 residues. Trimming took 5 bases from V and 6 from J, leaving 15 bases between them. Germline V gives CDR1 SGHVS, CDR2 FNYEAQ. The CDR3: CASSLGRTMDTQYF. The CDR3 bases are TGTGCCAGCAGCCTAGGCCGGACTATGGATACGCAGTATTTT.

The CDR3 DNA follows: TGTGCCATCAGTGAAGCCGGGAGGCACAATGAGCAGTTCTTC. Its translation: CAISEAGRHNEQFF. The chain carries TRBV10-3 and TRBJ2-1; TRBD2 matches 7 bases. Germline V CDR1 and CDR2: ENHRY, SYGVKD. The CDR3 is 14 amino acids. J was trimmed by 5 bases and V by 3 bases; bases with no gene match: 4.

This clone has a single count. The V call is TRBV5-5, the J call TRBJ2-7, with D possibly TRBD2 on 5 matching bases. This CDR3 spans 14 amino acids. V shed 3 bases and J shed 3 bases, with 13 bases lying between them. CDR1 SGHKS and CDR2 YYEKEE come from the germline V gene (reference sequence). The CDR3 nucleotides read TGTGCCAGCAGCTCAGCAACTAGATACTACGAGCAGTACGTC. Amino acid sequence: CASSSATRYYEQYV.

The chain has TRBV6-6 and TRBJ2-7; 11 bases fit TRBD2. CDR1 and CDR2 (germline): MNHNY, SVGAGI (reference sequence). The CDR3 is 15 residues long. The V and J ends lost 4 bases and 2 bases, in that order; junction bases with no gene match: 4. The CDR3 DNA reads as TGTGCCAGCAGTTCACTAGCGGGAGCAACCTACGAGCAGTACGTC. Encoded protein: CASSSLAGATYEQYV.

The chain recombines TRBV10-3 with TRBJ1-2; tentatively, D is TRBD1 (6 bases). The length of the CDR3 is 13 residues. V gave up 4 bases and J gave up 4 bases, with 10 bases separating them. Looked up from germline, CDR1 is ENHRY and CDR2 is SYGVKD. The CDR3: CAISGRTVYGYTF. The CDR3 DNA reads TGTGCCATCAGTGGAAGGACAGTCTATGGCTACACCTTC.

The rearrangement links TRBV3-1 (or the pseudogene TRBV3-2) to TRBJ2-3; TRBD2 matches at 8 bases. This CDR3 is built from 13 residues. V lost 3 bases and J lost 6; bases outside the gene matches: 2. The germline gives CDR1 LGHDT, CDR2 YNNKEL (reference sequence). CDR3: CASSQGLGDTQYF. In DNA, the CDR3 is TGTGCCAGCAGCCAGGGACTAGGCGATACGCAGTATTTT.

In this sample, this clone turned up once. The rearrangement uses TRBV6-2 or TRBV6-3 and TRBJ1-4, with 7 bases identical to TRBD1. Germline CDR1 is MNHEY and CDR2 is SVGEGT. The CDR3 extends over 14 amino acids. The J segment lost 4 bases and the V segment lost 6 bases, leaving 5 bases of the junction unmatched. The CDR3, as DNA: TGTGCCAGCAGCCGTGGACAGGATAATGAAAAACTGTTTTTT. Its translation: CASSRGQDNEKLFF.

The chain combines TRBV7-2 with TRBJ1-3; 9 bases line up with TRBD1. After removal of 5 bases from V and 4 bases from J, the junction contained 6 bases not matched to a gene. CDR3 length: 15 amino acids. Looked up from germline, CDR1 is SGHTA and CDR2 is FQGNSA. The CDR3 DNA follows: TGTGCCAGCAGCAGGGACAGGGTAACCGGAAACACCATATATTTT. Translating gives CASSRDRVTGNTIYF.

The chain joins TRBV10-2 to TRBJ2-7; the match to TRBD1 covers 10 bases. Germline trimming cut 6 bases from V and 3 bases from J; bases unmatched to any gene: 5. The CDR3 is 14 amino acids. CDR1 and CDR2 from the germline V gene are WSHSY and SAAADI. CDR3 sequence (DNA): TGCGCCAGCAGCGAAAGGACAGGGGGCTACGAGCAGTACGTC. This gives the protein CASSERTGGYEQYV.

The rearrangement joins TRBV6-1 to TRBJ1-2; 8 bases are shared with TRBD1. The V gene end was trimmed by 2 bases and the J gene end by 5 bases; junction bases not matched to a gene: 10. The CDR3 is 16 amino acids. CDR1 and CDR2 (germline): MNHNS, SASEGT. The DNA for the CDR3 is TGTGCCAGCAGTGAATCCCCAGGGGGCGCGGCGTATGGCTACACCTTC. Its protein is CASSESPGGAAYGYTF.

This clone was recorded only once. The gene calls are TRBV5-1 and TRBJ2-3, with TRBD2 matching 9 bases. This CDR3 is built from 15 residues. CDR1 is SGHRS and CDR2 is YFSETQ in the germline V gene. V shed 2 bases and J 3 bases; nucleotides not matched to a gene: 4. For the CDR3, the DNA is TGCGCCAGCAGCTTTCGGCTAGCGGGGACAGATACGCAGTATTTT. It yields the protein CASSFRLAGTDTQYF.

In this sample, this clone turned up a few times. This rearrangement joins TRBV9 to TRBJ2-1; D gene unclear. This CDR3 comprises 17 residues. In germline, CDR1 is SGDLS, CDR2 YYNGEE. The ends were cut back, 0 bases at V and 5 bases at J, with 18 bases in the middle. CDR3 protein: CASSVGILFRTDNEQFF. The CDR3 DNA sequence: TGTGCCAGCAGCGTAGGGATTCTATTCCGAACAGACAATGAGCAGTTCTTC.

The rearrangement uses TRBV2 and TRBJ2-2; D may be TRBD1 (6 bases). The CDR3 extends over 16 amino acids. Trimming left V 6 bases short and J 5 bases short, with 19 bases between. Germline V gene sequence: CDR1 SNHLY, CDR2 FYNNEI. The DNA of the CDR3 is TGTGCCAGCAGACAGGGAAGTTTAAGAAAGACCGGGGAGCTGTTTTTT. It codes for CASRQGSLRKTGELFF.

This chain connects TRBV7-8 to TRBJ1-5; possible D gene TRBD1, 6 bases. Trimming left V 2 bases short and J 4 bases short, with 12 bases between. This CDR3 spans 15 amino acids. Per germline, CDR1 SGHVS and CDR2 FQNEAQ. The CDR3: CASSLLGAENQPQHF. CDR3 bases: TGTGCCAGCAGCTTACTGGGGGCGGAAAATCAGCCCCAGCATTTT.

The chain recombines TRBV3-1 (or the pseudogene TRBV3-2) with TRBJ2-2, with 9 bases fitting TRBD2. CDR3 length: 16 residues. Germline CDR1 is LGHDT and CDR2 is YNNKEL (reference sequence). V was pared by 1 base and J by 5 bases, with 5 bases of the junction left unmatched. For the CDR3, the DNA is TGTGCCAGCAGCCAAGTTAGCGGGGGTAGTACCGGGGAGCTGTTTTTT. It codes for CASSQVSGGSTGELFF.

The J gene is TRBJ1-6, the V gene TRBV6-1; D uncertain. Germline loops: CDR1 MNHNS, CDR2 SASEGT. V lost 4 bases and J 7 bases, leaving 29 bases between the germline ends. There are 20 residues in the CDR3. This CDR3 reads CASSASVDSPAAIRNSPLHF. The CDR3 DNA follows: TGTGCCAGCAGTGCCTCAGTGGATTCGCCCGCGGCAATAAGGAATTCACCCCTCCACTTT.

This CDR3 reads CASSQELPDEKLFF. The CDR3 coding sequence is TGTGCCAGCAGCCAAGAACTCCCCGATGAAAAACTGTTTTTT. The V gene is TRBV3-1 (or the pseudogene TRBV3-2), the J gene TRBJ1-4; unclear D gene. Germline values: CDR1 LGHDT, CDR2 YNNKEL (reference sequence). V dropped 0 bases and J dropped 6 bases, with 8 bases sitting between them. The CDR3 spans 14 residues.

V is TRBV7-3 and J is TRBJ2-1; TRBD2 is a possible D gene (5 bases). Trimming took off 0 bases at V and 0 bases at J, with 9 bases between the two ends. CDR3 length: 16 amino acids. Germline V gene data show CDR1 as SGHTA and CDR2 as FQGTGA. The CDR3 DNA follows: TGTGCCAGCAGCTTAACGTTAGCGAGCTCCTACAATGAGCAGTTCTTC. This sequence encodes CASSLTLASSYNEQFF.

The rearrangement joins TRBV5-1 to TRBJ1-1, with a tentative D call TRBD1 (5 bases). Germline V gene sequence: CDR1 SGHRS, CDR2 YFSETQ. Trimming pared 2 bases from V and 4 bases from J, leaving 12 bases between. This CDR3 contains 14 residues. The chain's CDR3 is CASSFVRGGTEAFF. The DNA for the CDR3 is TGCGCCAGCAGCTTTGTTCGGGGGGGCACTGAAGCTTTCTTT.

The rearrangement uses TRBV19 and TRBJ1-2, with 8 bases fitting TRBD1. Germline loops: CDR1 LNHDA, CDR2 SQIVND (reference sequence). The trim removed 4 bases at V and 2 bases at J, leaving 6 bases unmatched. This CDR3 region has 15 residues. Written as DNA, the CDR3 is TGTGCCAGTAGTAAATTGACAGGGGCGAACTATGGCTACACCTTC. It is translated as CASSKLTGANYGYTF. The whole variable domain, filled in from reference TRBV19 and TRBJ1-2, reads DGGITQSPKYLFRKEGQNVTLSCEQNLNHDAMYWYRQDPGQGLRLIYYSQIVNDFQKGDIAEGYSVSREKKESFPLTVTSAQKNPTAFYLCASSKLTGANYGYTFGSGTRLTVV.